One sample yielded the 25 T cell receptor beta chains listed below, sequenced in a study of blood T cell repertoires in COVID-19. Sequencing used immunoSEQ multiplex PCR; TCRdb keeps in-frame clones, though not all of them. The data hold 250,000 to 300,000 clones, with 89% observed a single time. Material for sequencing was peripheral blood. Every receptor here comes from a woman in her thirties or forties who had recovered from COVID-19.

The rearrangement joins TRBV4-3 to TRBJ2-1; TRBD2 matches 8 bases. CDR3 length equals 14 residues. The junction had 5 bases not matched to a gene; V was cut back by 0 bases and J by 10 bases. The germline V gene encodes CDR1 LGHNA and CDR2 YSLEER. In nucleotides, the CDR3 is TGCGCCAGCAGCCAAGACTTCGCGGGAGGAGAGCAGTTCTTC. It is translated as CASSQDFAGGEQFF.

The V gene is TRBV7-3, the J gene TRBJ1-1, with D maybe TRBD1 (5 bases). CDR1 is SGHTA, CDR2 FQGTGA, per germline. The CDR3 is 13 residues long. Trimming stripped 4 bases from V and 2 bases from J, with 8 bases between. This CDR3 reads CASSSTVNTEAFF. CDR3 coding DNA: TGTGCCAGCAGCTCGACAGTAAACACTGAAGCTTTCTTT.

J is TRBJ2-1 and V is TRBV5-1, with 12 positions matching TRBD2. CDR1 and CDR2 from the germline V gene are SGHRS and YFSETQ. V shed 0 bases and J 8 bases; nucleotides not matched to a gene: 6. The CDR3 length is 16 residues. The CDR3 spells CASSLATSGSLDEQFF. The CDR3, as DNA: TGCGCCAGCAGCTTGGCGACTAGCGGGAGCTTGGATGAGCAGTTCTTC.

The V gene is TRBV9, the J gene TRBJ1-1, with no clear D. Between the trimmed V and J ends, which lost 4 bases and 0 bases, there was a span of 13 bases. Germline loops: CDR1 SGDLS, CDR2 YYNGEE. The CDR3 has 15 amino acids. The CDR3 DNA reads TGTGCCAGCAGCCTTCGAGGTACTATGAACACTGAAGCTTTCTTT. Translated, it gives CASSLRGTMNTEAFF.

The chain recombines TRBV9 with TRBJ2-6; D possibly corresponds to TRBD1 (6 bases). CDR3 size: 15 residues. Deletions cut 4 bases from V and 5 bases from J, with 13 bases between. Germline CDR1 is SGDLS and CDR2 is YYNGEE. The CDR3 loop reads CASSPTGAWANVLTF. The CDR3 DNA is TGTGCCAGCAGCCCGACAGGTGCCTGGGCCAACGTCCTGACTTTC.

The chain is built from TRBV19 and TRBJ1-2; D is unresolved. V was shortened by 4 bases and J by 4 bases, with 10 bases between the two germline ends. The CDR3 contains 13 residues. The germline V gene encodes CDR1 LNHDA and CDR2 SQIVND (reference sequence). The DNA of the CDR3 is TGTGCCAGTAGTAAAGCGTCCCCCTATGGCTACACCTTC. Protein sequence: CASSKASPYGYTF.

The chain uses TRBV28 and TRBJ2-5; possible D gene TRBD2, 6 bases. Trimming took off 5 bases at V and 0 bases at J, with 7 bases between the two ends. This CDR3 contains 13 residues. Germline V lookup: CDR1 MDHEN, CDR2 SYDVKM. In nucleotides, the CDR3 is TGTGCCAGCAGTGGGGACTACCAAGAGACCCAGTACTTC. Translation gives CASSGDYQETQYF.

The chain recombines TRBV12-1 with TRBJ2-1; TRBD1, as called in the table, went unchecked against the DNA. TRBV12-1 counts as a pseudogene. The CDR3 loop spans 16 amino acids. Written as DNA, the CDR3 is TGTGCCAGCGCCTGCTACAACAGGGGCCCCTACAATGAGCAGTTCTTC. It is translated as CASACYNRGPYNEQFF.

The chain is built from TRBV28 and TRBJ2-7, with TRBD2 identical over 13 bases. Trimming cost V 2 bases and J 7 bases; bases outside gene matches: 2. Germline V gene data show CDR1 as MDHEN and CDR2 as SYDVKM. CDR3 length: 14 amino acids. CDR3 amino acids: CASSLGLAGEEQYV. CDR3 coding DNA: TGTGCCAGCAGTTTAGGACTAGCGGGAGAGGAGCAGTACGTC.

The J gene is TRBJ2-1, the V gene TRBV10-2, with 9 nucleotides matching TRBD2. The V gene end was trimmed by 5 bases and the J gene end by 9 bases; junction bases not matched to a gene: 8. This CDR3 has 14 residues. Germline values: CDR1 WSHSY, CDR2 SAAADI. DNA for the CDR3: TGCGCCAGCAGTTTATTAGGACTAGCGCCTGAGCAGTTCTTC. It specifies CASSLLGLAPEQFF.

V is TRBV2 and J is TRBJ2-7; 8 bases align to TRBD1. V shed 3 bases and J 6 bases; nucleotides not matched to a gene: 16. The CDR3 totals 17 residues. Per germline, CDR1 SNHLY and CDR2 FYNNEI. The CDR3 DNA reads as TGTGCCAGCAGTGATACTGCTGGCCGACAGGGGACGGCCGAGCAGTACTTC. Protein: CASSDTAGRQGTAEQYF.

This clone was detected a few times. V gene TRBV12-3 or TRBV12-4 combines with J gene TRBJ1-5; unclear D gene. V was clipped by 3 bases and J by 5 bases, with 8 bases between them. This CDR3 has 13 residues. Here the CDR3 DNA reads TGTGCCAGCAGTTTGGTAGCCGATCAGCCCCAGCATTTT. Protein: CASSLVADQPQHF.

The V and J genes are TRBV25-1 and TRBJ1-2, with unresolved D. This CDR3 has 13 amino acids. Trimming shortened V by 2 bases and J by 8 bases, and 12 bases separated the two germline ends. The germline V gene has CDR1 MGHDK and CDR2 SYGVNS. The CDR3 DNA is TGTGCCAGCAGTGAAGCTGGAGGAGGAGGCTACACCTTC. Its protein product is CASSEAGGGGYTF.

The J gene is TRBJ2-1, the V gene TRBV6-1, with D possibly matching TRBD1 (6 bases). V was pared by 3 bases and J by 1 base, with 10 bases between. This CDR3 is 15 amino acids long. CDR1 and CDR2 from the germline V gene are MNHNS and SASEGT. In DNA form, the CDR3 reads TGTGCCAGCAGTGAGGCGACAGGTTCCTACAATGAGCAGTTCTTC. It yields the protein CASSEATGSYNEQFF.

This rearrangement joins TRBV3-1 (or the pseudogene TRBV3-2) to TRBJ1-5; TRBD1 might be the D (5 bases). This CDR3 comprises 16 residues. V was shortened by 0 bases and J by 4 bases, with 13 bases between the two germline ends. The germline V gene has CDR1 LGHDT and CDR2 YNNKEL (reference sequence). The CDR3 nucleotides read TGTGCCAGCAGCCAAGATCCGGGGGGTAGGAATCAGCCCCAGCATTTT. Protein product: CASSQDPGGRNQPQHF.

The chain is built from TRBV6-5 and TRBJ1-1; the D gene is possibly TRBD1 (6 bases). Trimming shortened V by 4 bases and J by 11 bases, and 11 bases separated the two germline ends. CDR1 and CDR2 (germline): MNHEY, SVGAGI. This CDR3 region has 11 residues. CDR3 region: CASSLQGFAFF. The CDR3 bases are TGTGCCAGCAGTTTACAGGGATTCGCTTTCTTT.

This clone was seen a few times. This chain connects TRBV5-5 to TRBJ2-2, with 9 bases lining up with TRBD1. Per the germline V gene, CDR1 is SGHKS and CDR2 is YYEKEE (reference sequence). Losses at the gene ends were 4 bases for V and 4 bases for J; bases not matched to a gene: 8. This CDR3 contains 16 residues. CDR3 sequence: CASSRGRTGATGELFF. CDR3 nucleotide sequence: TGTGCCAGCAGCCGGGGTCGGACAGGGGCCACCGGGGAGCTGTTTTTT. The variable domain in full, with the rest retrieved from reference TRBV5-5 and TRBJ2-2, is DAGVTQSPTHLIKTRGQQVTLRCSPISGHKSVSWYQQVLGQGPQFIFQYYEKEERGRGNFPDRFSARQFPNYSSELNVNALLLGDSALYLCASSRGRTGATGELFFGEGSRLTVL.

The table lists this clone with a few counts. This chain connects TRBV11-3 to TRBJ1-1; D gene unclear. Trimming left V 1 base short and J 1 base short, with 7 bases between. CDR1 SGHNT and CDR2 YENEEA come from the germline V gene. The CDR3 contains 14 residues. The CDR3 nucleotides are TGTGCCAGCAGCTTAGGACACACGAACACTGAAGCTTTCTTT. Translation gives CASSLGHTNTEAFF.

Of note for this clone: Within the sample, other DNA sequences also encode this same CDR3. J is TRBJ1-2 and V is TRBV6-1; 10 nucleotides line up with TRBD1. Germline V gene lookup returns CDR1 MNHNS and CDR2 SASEGT. J was trimmed by 4 bases and V by 2 bases; bases with no gene match: 4. The length of the CDR3 is 15 residues. DNA for the CDR3: TGTGCCAGCAGTGAAAGGACAGGGGGTCCCTATGGCTACACCTTC. It is translated as CASSERTGGPYGYTF.

V gene TRBV27 combines with J gene TRBJ2-1, with TRBD2 matching 8 bases. Looked up from germline, CDR1 is MNHEY and CDR2 is SMNVEV (reference sequence). J gave up 11 bases and V 7 bases, and 13 bases lay outside the gene matches. The CDR3 consists of 14 residues. CDR3 protein: CASNKPGLEGKQFF. CDR3 DNA sequence: TGTGCCAGCAATAAACCGGGACTAGAAGGGAAGCAGTTCTTC.

The chain joins TRBV2 to TRBJ2-7; maybe TRBD2 (5 bases). The V end was cut by 6 bases, the J end by 3 bases, with 30 bases between. Germline CDR1 and CDR2: SNHLY and FYNNEI. The CDR3 runs to 19 residues. This CDR3 reads CASRPPRPGLHIFVYEQYF. CDR3 coding DNA: TGTGCCAGCAGACCCCCCCGGCCAGGACTGCATATATTTGTCTACGAGCAGTACTTC.

CDR3 region: CASREYSFNTGELFF. DNA of the CDR3: TGCGCCAGCAGAGAATACAGTTTTAACACCGGGGAGCTGTTTTTT. The chain carries TRBV4-3 and TRBJ2-2; D call uncertain. Germline CDR1 and CDR2: LGHNA and YSLEER. The CDR3 contains 15 residues. With 6 bases removed from V and 2 bases from J, the gap between germline ends came to 13 bases.

This chain links TRBV19 with TRBJ1-1, with TRBD1 identical over 7 bases. This CDR3 has 16 amino acids. The V segment lost 6 bases and the J segment 1 base; nucleotides outside the gene matches: 11. Germline loops: CDR1 LNHDA, CDR2 SQIVND (reference sequence). The CDR3 DNA reads TGTGCCAGTAGGGATGGCCCTGGGACAGAGAACACTGAAGCTTTCTTT. Residues: CASRDGPGTENTEAFF.

The chain couples TRBV9 to TRBJ1-3; D gene unclear. V was shortened by 0 bases and J by 0 bases, with 7 bases between the two germline ends. The CDR3 loop spans 15 amino acids. Germline V lookup: CDR1 SGDLS, CDR2 YYNGEE. Here the CDR3 DNA reads TGTGCCAGCAGCGTAGCACCTAGCTCTGGAAACACCATATATTTT. Translated, it gives CASSVAPSSGNTIYF.

The rearrangement uses TRBV29-1 and TRBJ1-1; possible D gene TRBD1, 5 bases. Germline V gene lookup returns CDR1 SQVTM and CDR2 ANQGSEA. The CDR3 is made up of 14 amino acids. Trimming took off 6 bases at V and 6 bases at J, with 20 bases between the two ends. CDR3: CSVRNGSPGPEAFF. CDR3 bases: TGCAGCGTGAGGAACGGGTCTCCAGGGCCTGAAGCTTTCTTT.